This T cell receptor (beta chain) appears in the sequencing data of a study of cytomegalovirus exposure and HLA in healthy donors. V was clipped by 6 bases and J by 0 bases; unmatched bases: 5. The CDR3 has 15 residues. Germline CDR1 and CDR2: LNHDA and SQIVND (reference sequence). Amplification used 60 Vbeta primers and 13 Jbeta primers. Clones were read by immunoSEQ multiplex PCR, and TCRdb kept only the in-frame ones, dropping some. The sample shows 100,000 to 150,000 clones, 55% to 75% of them seen only once. The sequenced material came from PBMCs. The receptor's source is a human donor in good health. This sequence joins TRBV19 and TRBJ2-1; 7 bases agree with TRBD2. CDR3: CASSLGLSSYNEQFF. CDR3 bases: TGTGCCAGTAGCCTGGGACTAAGCTCCTACAATGAGCAGTTCTTC.